These 8 T cell receptor beta chains were all obtained from the same sample, sequenced in a study of shared clonotypes between healthy human individuals. Sequencing was performed with immunoSEQ multiplex PCR; in TCRdb, only in-frame clones are kept and a portion is missing. The repertoire holds roughly 320,000 clones, with over 75% as singletons. The sequenced sample consisted of memory CD8+ T cells sorted from blood. As for subset: CD45RO+ cells pooled with CCR7-negative TemRA cells. The receptors derive from a man aged 18-30 years in good health.

The chain carries TRBV27 and TRBJ1-2; D call uncertain. Germline-derived CDR1 and CDR2 are MNHEY and SMNVEV (reference sequence). V lost 3 bases and J 4 bases, leaving 9 bases between the germline ends. There are 13 residues in the CDR3. CDR3 sequence (DNA): TGTGCCAGCAGTTTTGGTTATTCCTATGGCTACACCTTC. Its translation: CASSFGYSYGYTF.

The chain couples TRBV11-3 to TRBJ2-1; 8 bases agree with TRBD2. The CDR3 spans 17 residues. The V and J ends lost 0 bases and 3 bases, in that order; junction bases with no gene match: 7. Germline V gene lookup returns CDR1 SGHNT and CDR2 YENEEA. Here the CDR3 reads CASSLDPAGDLYNEQFF. The CDR3, as DNA: TGTGCCAGCAGCTTAGATCCAGCGGGAGACCTCTACAATGAGCAGTTCTTC.

The gene calls are TRBV4-1 and TRBJ1-4; D uncertain. The V gene's germline CDR1 is MGHRA and CDR2 YSYEKL. The CDR3 contains 16 residues. Trimming pared 0 bases from V and 6 bases from J, leaving 14 bases between. CDR3: CASSQDFFRAHEKLFF. As DNA, the CDR3 is TGCGCCAGCAGCCAAGACTTTTTCCGGGCCCATGAAAAACTGTTTTTT.

The chain carries TRBV30 and TRBJ2-7; no firm D call. The CDR3 is 12 residues long. V was cut by 7 bases and J by 0 bases, with 10 bases left in between. Germline values: CDR1 GTSNPN, CDR2 SVGIG (reference sequence). The CDR3 DNA sequence: TGTGCCTTTGTTGGGGTCTCCTACGAGCAGTACTTC. It encodes CAFVGVSYEQYF.

The rearrangement uses TRBV28 and TRBJ2-1; D perhaps matches TRBD2 (5 bases). Germline V CDR1 and CDR2: MDHEN, SYDVKM. V lost 5 bases, J lost 3 bases, and 8 bases lay in between. The CDR3 is 13 residues long. CDR3 protein: CASSGGSYNEQFF. In DNA form, the CDR3 reads TGTGCCAGCAGTGGAGGCAGCTACAATGAGCAGTTCTTC.

This clone was seen only once. One end of the junction is discordant with germline, which a read error may explain. The rearrangement joins TRBV30 to TRBJ2-3; a weak D match, TRBD2 (5 bases). Germline CDR1 GTSNPN, CDR2 SVGIG (reference sequence). The CDR3 extends over 14 amino acids. CDR3 sequence reads: CAWSVVASTDTQYF. The CDR3 region has the DNA TGTGCCTGGAGTGTTGTGGCTAGCACCGATACGCAGTATTTT.

The chain has TRBV28 and TRBJ1-2; D is uncertain. CDR1 MDHEN and CDR2 SYDVKM come from the germline V gene. This CDR3 has 15 residues. Trimming removed 6 bases from V and 2 bases from J, with 16 bases in between. The CDR3 loop reads CASSPNTESNYGYTF. CDR3 nucleotide sequence: TGTGCCAGCAGCCCTAACACTGAGAGCAACTATGGCTACACCTTC.

J is TRBJ1-6 and V is TRBV10-3, with a weak D call TRBD1 (5 bases). CDR1 and CDR2 (germline): ENHRY, SYGVKD. V dropped 4 bases and J dropped 7 bases, with 20 bases sitting between them. This CDR3 is 17 amino acids long. The CDR3 here is CAISAWGEGDENSPLHF. The CDR3 DNA reads as TGTGCCATCAGTGCTTGGGGGGAAGGAGATGAGAATTCACCCCTCCACTTT.